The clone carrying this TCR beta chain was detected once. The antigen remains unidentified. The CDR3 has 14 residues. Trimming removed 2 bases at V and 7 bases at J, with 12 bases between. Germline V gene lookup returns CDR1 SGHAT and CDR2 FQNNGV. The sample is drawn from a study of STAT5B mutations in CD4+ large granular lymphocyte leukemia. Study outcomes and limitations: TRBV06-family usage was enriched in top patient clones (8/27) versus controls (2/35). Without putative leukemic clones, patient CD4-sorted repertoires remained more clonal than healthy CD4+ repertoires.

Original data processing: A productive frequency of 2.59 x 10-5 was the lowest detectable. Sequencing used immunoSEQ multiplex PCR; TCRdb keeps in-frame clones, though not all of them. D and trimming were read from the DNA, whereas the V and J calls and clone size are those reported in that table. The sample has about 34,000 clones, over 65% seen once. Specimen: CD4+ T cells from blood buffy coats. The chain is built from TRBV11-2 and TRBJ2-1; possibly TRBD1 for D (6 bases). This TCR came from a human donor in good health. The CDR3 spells CASSLTGSRNEQFF. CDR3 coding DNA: TGTGCCAGCAGCTTAACAGGGTCGCGGAATGAGCAGTTCTTC.